What follows is one T cell receptor beta chain and its context. The data were obtained in a study of T cell responses to AZD1222 COVID-19 vaccine. Clones were sequenced by immunoSEQ multiplex PCR, and TCRdb holds only the in-frame ones, with some missing. The data contain roughly 100,000 clones, over 70% of them seen just once; the ten biggest clones take up roughly 20%. V shed 5 bases and J 5 bases; nucleotides not matched to a gene: 10. The CDR3 totals 15 residues. Germline V gene data show CDR1 as SEHNR and CDR2 as FQNEAQ (reference sequence). Sequenced material: peripheral blood, taken on day 0 of AZD1222 vaccination. This clonotype was obtained from an adult in good health. The V gene is TRBV7-9, the J gene TRBJ2-3; 7 bases agree with TRBD1. CDR3 sequence (DNA): TGTGCCAGCAGCCAACGACAGGGCAGAGGAGATACGCAGTATTTT. Translating it yields CASSQRQGRGDTQYF.